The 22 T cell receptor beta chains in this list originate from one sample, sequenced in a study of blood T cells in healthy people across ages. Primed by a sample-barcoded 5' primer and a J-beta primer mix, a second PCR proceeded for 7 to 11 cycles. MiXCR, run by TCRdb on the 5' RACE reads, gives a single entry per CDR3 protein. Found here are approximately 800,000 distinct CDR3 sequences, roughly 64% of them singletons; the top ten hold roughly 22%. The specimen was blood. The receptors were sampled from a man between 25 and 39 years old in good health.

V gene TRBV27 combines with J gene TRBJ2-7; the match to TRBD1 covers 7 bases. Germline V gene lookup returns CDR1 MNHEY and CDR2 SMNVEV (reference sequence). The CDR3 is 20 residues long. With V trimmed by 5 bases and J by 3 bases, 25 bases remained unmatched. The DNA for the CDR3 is TGTGCCAGCAGTACAAGACAGGGACGGGATCCCGTCAGAGTCAACTACGAGCAGTACTTC. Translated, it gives CASSTRQGRDPVRVNYEQYF.

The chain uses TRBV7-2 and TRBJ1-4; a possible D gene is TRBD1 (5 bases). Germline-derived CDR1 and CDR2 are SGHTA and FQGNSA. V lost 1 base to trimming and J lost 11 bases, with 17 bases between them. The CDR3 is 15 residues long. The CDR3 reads CASSLDGRTWEKLFF. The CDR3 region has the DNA TGTGCCAGCAGCTTAGATGGGCGGACATGGGAGAAACTGTTTTTT. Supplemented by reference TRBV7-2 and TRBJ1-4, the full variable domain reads GAGVSQSPSNKVTEKGKDVELRCDPISGHTALYWYRQSLGQGLEFLIYFQGNSAPDKSGLPSDRFSAERTGGSVSTLTIQRTQQEDSAVYLCASSLDGRTWEKLFFGSGTQLSVL.

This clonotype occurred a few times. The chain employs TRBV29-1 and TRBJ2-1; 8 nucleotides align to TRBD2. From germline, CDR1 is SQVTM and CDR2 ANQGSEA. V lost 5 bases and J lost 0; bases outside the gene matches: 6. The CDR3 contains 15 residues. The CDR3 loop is CSVSTSASSYNEQFF. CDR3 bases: TGCAGCGTTTCGACTAGCGCGAGCTCCTACAATGAGCAGTTCTTC.

As DNA, the CDR3 is TGTGCCAGCAGTTTTAGCAGTTTGAACACTGAAGCTTTCTTT. The encoded protein is CASSFSSLNTEAFF. This chain links TRBV12-3 or TRBV12-4 with TRBJ1-1; no clear D gene. CDR3 length: 14 amino acids. Trimming removed 3 bases from V and 0 bases from J, with 8 bases in between.

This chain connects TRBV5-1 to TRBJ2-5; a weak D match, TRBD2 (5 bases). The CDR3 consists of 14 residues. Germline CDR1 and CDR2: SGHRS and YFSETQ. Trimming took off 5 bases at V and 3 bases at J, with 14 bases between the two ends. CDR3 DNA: TGCGCCAGCAGTGTTCCAGCGGACGAAGAGACCCAGTACTTC. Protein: CASSVPADEETQYF.

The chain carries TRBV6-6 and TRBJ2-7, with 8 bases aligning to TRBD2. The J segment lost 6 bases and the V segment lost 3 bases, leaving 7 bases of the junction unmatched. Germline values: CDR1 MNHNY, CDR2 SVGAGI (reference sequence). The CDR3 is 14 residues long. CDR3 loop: CASSYRSGGSEQYF. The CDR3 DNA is TGTGCCAGCAGTTATCGATCGGGAGGGAGCGAGCAGTACTTC.

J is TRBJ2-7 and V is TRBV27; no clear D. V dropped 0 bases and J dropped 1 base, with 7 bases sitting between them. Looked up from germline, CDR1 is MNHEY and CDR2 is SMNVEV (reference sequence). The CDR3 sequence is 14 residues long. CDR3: CASSLSTNSYEQYF. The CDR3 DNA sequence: TGTGCCAGCAGTTTATCGACCAATTCCTACGAGCAGTACTTC.

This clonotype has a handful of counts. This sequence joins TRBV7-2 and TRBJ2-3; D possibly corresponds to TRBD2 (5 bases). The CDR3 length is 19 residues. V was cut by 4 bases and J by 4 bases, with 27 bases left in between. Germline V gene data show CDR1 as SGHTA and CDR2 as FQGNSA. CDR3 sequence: CASSSVRRLPSLFADTQYF. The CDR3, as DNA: TGTGCCAGCAGCTCTGTAAGAAGACTCCCTAGCCTGTTCGCAGATACGCAGTATTTT.

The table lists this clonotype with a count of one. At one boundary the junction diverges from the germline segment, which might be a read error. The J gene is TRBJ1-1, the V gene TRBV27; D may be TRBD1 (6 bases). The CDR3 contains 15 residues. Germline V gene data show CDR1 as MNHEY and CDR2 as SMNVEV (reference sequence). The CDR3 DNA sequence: TGTGTCAGCAGTCCCTTTAATAACAGGGTAACTGAAGCTTTCTTT. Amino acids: CVSSPFNNRVTEAFF.

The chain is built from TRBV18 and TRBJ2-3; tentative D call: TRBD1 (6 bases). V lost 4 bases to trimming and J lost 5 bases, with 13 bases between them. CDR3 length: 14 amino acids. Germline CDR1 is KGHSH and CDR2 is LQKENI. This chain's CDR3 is CASSLGQFGDTQYF. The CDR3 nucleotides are TGTGCCAGCTCACTAGGACAGTTCGGAGATACGCAGTATTTT. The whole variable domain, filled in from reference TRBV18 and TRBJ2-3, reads NAGVMQNPRHLVRRRGQEARLRCSPMKGHSHVYWYRQLPEEGLKFMVYLQKENIIDESGMPKERFSAEFPKEGPSILRIQQVVRGDSAAYFCASSLGQFGDTQYFGPGTRLTVL.

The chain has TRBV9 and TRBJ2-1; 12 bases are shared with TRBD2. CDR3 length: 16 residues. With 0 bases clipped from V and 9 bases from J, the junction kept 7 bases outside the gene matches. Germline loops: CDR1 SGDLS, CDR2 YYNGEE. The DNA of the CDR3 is TGTGCCAGCAGCGTAGAGACTAGCGGGAGTTCGGTTGAGCAGTTCTTC. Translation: CASSVETSGSSVEQFF.

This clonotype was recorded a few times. CDR3 region: CASSPGTEQFF. The CDR3, as DNA: TGTGCCAGTTCCCCGGGGACCGAGCAGTTCTTC. The chain joins TRBV6-2 or TRBV6-3 to TRBJ2-1; perhaps D is TRBD1 or TRBD2 (5 bases each). Germline V gives CDR1 MNHEY, CDR2 SVGEGT. The CDR3 has 11 residues. Trimming removed 9 bases from V and 10 bases from J, with 13 bases in between.

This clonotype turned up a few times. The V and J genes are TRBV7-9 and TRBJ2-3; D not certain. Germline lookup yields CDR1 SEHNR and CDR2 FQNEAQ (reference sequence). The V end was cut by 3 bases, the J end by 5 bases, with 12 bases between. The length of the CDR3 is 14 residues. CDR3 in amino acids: CASSFSLGLDTQYF. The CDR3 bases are TGTGCCAGCAGCTTCAGTCTGGGGTTAGATACGCAGTATTTT.

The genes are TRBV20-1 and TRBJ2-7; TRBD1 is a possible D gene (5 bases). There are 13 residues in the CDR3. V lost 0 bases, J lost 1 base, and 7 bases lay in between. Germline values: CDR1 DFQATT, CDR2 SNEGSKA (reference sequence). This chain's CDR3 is CSAREPGSYEQYF. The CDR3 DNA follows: TGCAGTGCTAGAGAACCAGGGTCCTACGAGCAGTACTTC.

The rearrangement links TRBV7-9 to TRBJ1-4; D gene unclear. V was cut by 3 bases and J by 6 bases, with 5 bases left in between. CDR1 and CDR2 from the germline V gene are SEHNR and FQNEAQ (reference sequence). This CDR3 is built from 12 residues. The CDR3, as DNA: TGTGCCAGCAGCTTGCAGCATGAAAAACTGTTTTTT. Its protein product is CASSLQHEKLFF.

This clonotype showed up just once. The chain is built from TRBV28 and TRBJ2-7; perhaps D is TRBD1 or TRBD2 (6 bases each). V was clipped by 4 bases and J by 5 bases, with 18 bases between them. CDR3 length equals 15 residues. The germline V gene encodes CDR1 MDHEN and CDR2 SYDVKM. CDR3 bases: TGTGCCAGCAGTTCCTCCGGAGGGGGTAAGAACGAGCAGTACTTC. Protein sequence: CASSSSGGGKNEQYF.

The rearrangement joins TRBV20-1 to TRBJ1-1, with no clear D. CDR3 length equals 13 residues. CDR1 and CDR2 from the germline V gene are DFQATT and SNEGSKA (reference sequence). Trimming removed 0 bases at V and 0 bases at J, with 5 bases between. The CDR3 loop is CSARDEMNTEAFF. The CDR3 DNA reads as TGCAGTGCTAGAGATGAGATGAACACTGAAGCTTTCTTT.

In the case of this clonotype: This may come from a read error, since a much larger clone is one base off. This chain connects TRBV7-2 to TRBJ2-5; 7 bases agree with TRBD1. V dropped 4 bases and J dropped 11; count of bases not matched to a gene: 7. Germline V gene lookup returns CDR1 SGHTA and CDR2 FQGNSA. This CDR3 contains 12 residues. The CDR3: CASSSRGNEQYF. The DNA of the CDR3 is TGTGCCAGCAGCTCCAGGGGGAATGAGCAGTACTTC.

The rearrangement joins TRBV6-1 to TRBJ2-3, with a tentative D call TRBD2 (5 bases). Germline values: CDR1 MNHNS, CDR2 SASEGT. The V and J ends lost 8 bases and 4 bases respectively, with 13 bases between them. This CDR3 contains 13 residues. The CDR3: CASLRVGADTQYF. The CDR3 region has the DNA TGTGCCAGCCTCCGGGTCGGGGCAGATACGCAGTATTTT.

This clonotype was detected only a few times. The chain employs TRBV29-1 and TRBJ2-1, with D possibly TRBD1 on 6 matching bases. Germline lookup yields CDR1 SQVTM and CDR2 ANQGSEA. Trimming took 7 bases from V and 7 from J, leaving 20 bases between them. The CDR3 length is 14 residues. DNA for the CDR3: TGCAGCGCCTTGCCGGGTTTAGGGGGAAATGAGCAGTTCTTC. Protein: CSALPGLGGNEQFF.

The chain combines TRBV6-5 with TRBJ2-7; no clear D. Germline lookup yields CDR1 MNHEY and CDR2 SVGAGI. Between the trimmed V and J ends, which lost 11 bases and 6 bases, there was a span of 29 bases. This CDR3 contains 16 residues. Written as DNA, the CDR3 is TGTGCCGGCCTCGACGCCTCTTCAGGCCGGCTTGGCGAGCAGTACTTC. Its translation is CAGLDASSGRLGEQYF.

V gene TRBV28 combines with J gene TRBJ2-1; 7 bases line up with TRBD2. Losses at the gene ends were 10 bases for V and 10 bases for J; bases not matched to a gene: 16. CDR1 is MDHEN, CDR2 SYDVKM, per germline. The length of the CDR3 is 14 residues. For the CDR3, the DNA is TGTGCCACCCGCGGGAGATTGGCCGGTGGGGAGCAGTTCTTC. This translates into CATRGRLAGGEQFF.